This paragraph covers one T cell receptor beta chain sequence. This sample stems from a study of blood T cell repertoires in COVID-19. About the research overall: COVID-19 samples collected from the United States, Italy and Spain covered acute and convalescent phases. Sources were T cells, B-cell-depleted T cells, or PBMCs; the material itself was cDNA or gDNA.

Study processing details: By means of reference gene primer amplification, nucleated cell counts were estimated. Measured with immunoSEQ multiplex PCR; TCRdb has only the in-frame clones, and not every one. That table is the source of V, J and clone size, and D and trimming were worked out from the DNA. The table has 300,000 or so clones, more than 75% seen once; the top ten hold about 2.4%. CDR3 length: 13 residues. Trimming removed 6 bases at V and 2 bases at J, with 8 bases between. The germline V gene has CDR1 MNHEY and CDR2 SVGAGI. This TCR came from a man aged 55 to 69 who had recovered from COVID-19. Sequenced: PBMCs or T cells enriched from blood (not recorded which). This chain links TRBV6-5 with TRBJ1-5; possibly TRBD1 for D (5 bases). CDR3 amino acids: CASSQQGNQPQHF. CDR3 bases: TGTGCCAGCAGCCAACAGGGCAATCAGCCCCAGCATTTT.